One and the same sample provided the 10 T cell receptor beta chains below, sequenced in a study of glioma-infiltrating T cells after dendritic cell vaccination. Documented time point: after dendritic cell vaccination, including at tumor progression/relapse. The repertoire was sequenced with immunoSEQ multiplex PCR; TCRdb's copy has only in-frame clones and lacks some. This sample carries approximately 93,000 clones, around 85% of them seen once, and the ten largest clones take about 9.3%. Sequencing was performed on blood, taken after dendritic cell vaccination. These receptors all come from a human donor with glioblastoma.

The chain carries TRBV2 and TRBJ2-5; weak D call: TRBD1 (5 bases). There are 14 residues in the CDR3. Germline V gene data show CDR1 as SNHLY and CDR2 as FYNNEI. V lost 0 bases, J lost 2 bases, and 7 bases lay in between. In nucleotides, the CDR3 is TGTGCCAGCAGTGAAGCCGGACAACAAGAGACCCAGTACTTC. It is translated as CASSEAGQQETQYF. The full variable domain, its missing parts supplied by reference TRBV2 and TRBJ2-5, is EPEVTQTPSHQVTQMGQEVILRCVPISNHLYFYWYRQILGQKVEFLVSFYNNEISEKSEIFDDQFSVERPDGSNFTLKIRSTKLEDSAMYFCASSEAGQQETQYFGPGTRLLVL.

This clone was detected only once. This chain connects TRBV5-4 to TRBJ2-7; TRBD1 matches at 8 bases. Germline loops: CDR1 SGHNT, CDR2 YYREEE (reference sequence). The CDR3 is 16 amino acids. V lost 2 bases and J lost 3; bases outside the gene matches: 10. CDR3 amino acids: CASSFGQGQVSYEQYF. CDR3 in DNA: TGTGCCAGCAGCTTTGGACAGGGCCAGGTCAGCTACGAGCAGTACTTC.

The chain combines TRBV2 with TRBJ1-5, with TRBD1 matching 7 bases. Trimming cost V 7 bases and J 5 bases; bases outside gene matches: 5. Germline assignment: CDR1 SNHLY and CDR2 FYNNEI. This CDR3 has 13 residues. The CDR3 DNA reads TGTGCCAGCAATCGACAGGGCCATCAGCCCCAGCATTTT. Amino acids: CASNRQGHQPQHF.

The rearrangement links TRBV9 to TRBJ1-1; 7 bases are shared with TRBD1. This CDR3 is built from 14 residues. J was trimmed by 2 bases and V by 4 bases; bases with no gene match: 5. The germline V gene encodes CDR1 SGDLS and CDR2 YYNGEE. The CDR3 nucleotides are TGTGCCAGCAGCCCGTGGGACAGCAACACTGAAGCTTTCTTT. Protein product: CASSPWDSNTEAFF.

This sequence joins TRBV6-6 and TRBJ2-7, with a tentative D call TRBD1 (6 bases). In germline, CDR1 is MNHNY, CDR2 SVGAGI (reference sequence). The V end lost 6 bases, the J end lost 1 base, and 13 bases lay between the germline ends. The CDR3 spans 14 residues. CDR3 region: CASSVKGDSYEQYF. DNA for the CDR3: TGTGCCAGCAGCGTCAAGGGGGATTCCTACGAGCAGTACTTC.

This clone was recorded a few times. The CDR3 loop is CASRGGSKNIQYF. In DNA, the CDR3 is TGTGCCAGCAGAGGAGGTTCCAAAAACATTCAGTACTTC. The chain uses TRBV6-5 and TRBJ2-4, with D possibly matching TRBD2 (5 bases). CDR1 and CDR2 from the germline V gene are MNHEY and SVGAGI. V lost 6 bases and J 2 bases, leaving 8 bases between the germline ends. The CDR3 is 13 amino acids.

The V and J genes are TRBV7-8 and TRBJ1-1, with D perhaps TRBD1 (5 bases). Between the trimmed V and J ends, which lost 1 base and 7 bases, there was a span of 13 bases. The CDR3 loop spans 14 amino acids. Germline CDR1 SGHVS, CDR2 FQNEAQ. CDR3 loop: CASSLDQGAREAFF. CDR3 bases: TGTGCCAGCAGCTTAGACCAGGGTGCGCGTGAAGCTTTCTTT.

This clone was seen repeatedly, ten times or more. The chain is built from TRBV2 and TRBJ1-5; D possibly corresponds to TRBD1 (5 bases). This CDR3 contains 15 residues. V was trimmed by 0 bases and J by 3 bases, leaving 9 bases between them. CDR1 and CDR2 from the germline V gene are SNHLY and FYNNEI. The DNA of the CDR3 is TGTGCCAGCAGTGAAGCGGGCAGGGTCAATCAGCCCCAGCATTTT. This encodes CASSEAGRVNQPQHF.

This chain uses TRBV30 with TRBJ2-1, with 14 bases matching TRBD2. The CDR3 is made up of 15 amino acids. J was trimmed by 8 bases and V by 2 bases; bases with no gene match: 5. Germline assignment: CDR1 GTSNPN and CDR2 SVGIG (reference sequence). CDR3 sequence: CAWSLGLAGVDEQFF. DNA of the CDR3: TGTGCCTGGAGTTTGGGACTAGCGGGAGTGGATGAGCAGTTCTTC.

Sample share makes this clone medium-sized. CDR3 sequence: CASSYREVSSYEQYF. As DNA, the CDR3 is TGTGCCAGCAGCTACCGGGAGGTTAGCTCCTACGAGCAGTACTTC. The gene calls are TRBV7-2 and TRBJ2-7; 7 bases are shared with TRBD2. The CDR3 length is 15 residues. V dropped 4 bases and J dropped 0; count of bases not matched to a gene: 6. Germline V gene data show CDR1 as SGHTA and CDR2 as FQGNSA.